This T cell receptor beta chain was documented in a study of cytomegalovirus exposure and HLA in healthy donors. Study-wide results and limits: A missense DCLRE1C variant was associated with V- and J-gene trimming of TCR beta chains in a later analysis, and an independent cohort replicated the association. Researchers had no immune exposure information except CMV serostatus available. TCR beta V segments were, for the most part, productive about 87% or about 30% of the time in an earlier analysis. It is likely that the observed cluster of highly shared sequence variants was a sequencing artifact.

In germline, CDR1 is SGHNT, CDR2 YYREEE (reference sequence). CDR3 size: 16 residues. Trimming took 3 bases from V and 5 from J; bases not matched to a gene: 8. The PCR made use of 60 Vbeta and 13 Jbeta primers. This table comes from immunoSEQ multiplex PCR, and its TCRdb copy is limited to in-frame clones, with some not included. The table includes 150,000 to 200,000 clones, approximately 86% detected once. On this clone: Its matching antigen is unknown.

J is TRBJ2-3 and V is TRBV5-4; the match to TRBD1 covers 11 bases. What was sequenced was PBMCs. The sequence was obtained from a woman in her late teens or twenties in good health and CMV-seronegative. The CDR3 loop is CASSSNAGQGGDTQYF. The CDR3 DNA reads as TGTGCCAGCAGCTCCAATGCGGGACAGGGGGGAGATACGCAGTATTTT.